The entry below describes one T cell receptor beta chain. Its specificity is unknown. The data were taken from a study of monozygotic twins with inflammatory bowel disease. Overall study results and limits: Backing was not found for a single strong signal or clonotype associated with IBD.

Germline V CDR1 and CDR2: MGHRA, YSYEKL. The CDR3 consists of 15 residues. Each UMI, carrying a 6-nucleotide sample barcode, came from template switching. The authors ran two nested PCRs of around 15 and 10 cycles on TCRalpha and TCRbeta cDNA. TCRdb re-analyzed the 5' RACE reads; it lists each CDR3 protein once, without DNA. The table for this sample gives approximately 210,000 distinct CDR3 sequences. Whole blood served as the source of total RNA, and no T cell sorting took place. The J gene is TRBJ1-4, the V gene TRBV4-1. The specimen was blood. The receptor comes from a human donor with ulcerative colitis or Crohn's disease, or a healthy co-twin of an affected twin (not recorded which). The CDR3: CASSPMAAGNEKLFF.